Below, 18 T cell receptor beta chains from the same sample are listed, as sequenced in a study of blood T cell repertoires in COVID-19. The method was immunoSEQ multiplex PCR; TCRdb's version includes in-frame clones alone and lacks a portion of them. Altogether 45,000 to 55,000 clones are present, roughly 84% being singletons, with the ten largest covering around 1.6%. Sequenced sample: peripheral blood. The receptors shown here come from a man in his forties or fifties with acute or convalescent COVID-19.

This chain uses TRBV2 with TRBJ2-7; 8 bases match TRBD1. Germline V lookup: CDR1 SNHLY, CDR2 FYNNEI. There are 13 residues in the CDR3. J gave up 6 bases and V 4 bases, and 5 bases lay outside the gene matches. DNA for the CDR3: TGTGCCAGCAGTGGACAGGGGTTAAGCGAGCAGTACTTC. Its translation: CASSGQGLSEQYF. Looking up the rest from reference TRBV2 and TRBJ2-7 gives the full variable domain: EPEVTQTPSHQVTQMGQEVILRCVPISNHLYFYWYRQILGQKVEFLVSFYNNEISEKSEIFDDQFSVERPDGSNFTLKIRSTKLEDSAMYFCASSGQGLSEQYFGPGTRLTVT.

The chain combines TRBV3-1 (or the pseudogene TRBV3-2) with TRBJ1-5; 7 positions agree with TRBD1. V shed 4 bases and J 4 bases; nucleotides not matched to a gene: 7. Germline V gene lookup returns CDR1 LGHDT and CDR2 YNNKEL (reference sequence). The CDR3 runs to 15 residues. The CDR3 DNA reads TGTGCCAGCAGCCGGTCCGGGACAGCTAATCAGCCCCAGCATTTT. Translating it yields CASSRSGTANQPQHF.

This rearrangement joins TRBV28 to TRBJ1-4, with D unclear. Trimming took 6 bases from V and 3 from J, leaving 5 bases between them. The CDR3 length is 12 residues. CDR1 is MDHEN and CDR2 is SYDVKM in the germline V gene. In DNA, the CDR3 is TGTGCCAGCAGCTCGGCTAATGAAAAACTGTTTTTT. This gives the protein CASSSANEKLFF.

The chain uses TRBV4-3 and TRBJ1-2, with TRBD1 identical over 7 bases. The CDR3 consists of 16 residues. Germline values: CDR1 LGHNA, CDR2 YSLEER. J lost 3 bases, V lost 2 bases, and 9 bases had no gene match. The CDR3: CASSQTRDSSHYGYTF. In DNA, the CDR3 is TGCGCCAGCAGCCAAACCAGGGACAGTTCTCACTATGGCTACACCTTC.

The chain is built from TRBV15 and TRBJ2-4, with D maybe TRBD2 (5 bases). CDR3 length equals 12 residues. Germline V CDR1 and CDR2: LNHNV, YYDKDF (reference sequence). Trimming stripped 4 bases from V and 6 bases from J, with 7 bases between. In nucleotides, the CDR3 is TGTGCCACCAGCAACGAGGGAAACATTCAGTACTTC. Translation: CATSNEGNIQYF.

Only a few counts were recorded for this clone. This chain links TRBV12-5 with TRBJ2-1; tentatively, D is TRBD1 (5 bases). CDR3 length equals 16 residues. The germline V gene has CDR1 LGHNT and CDR2 FRNRAP. Trimming left V 5 bases short and J 7 bases short, with 21 bases between. CDR3 nucleotides: TGTGCTAGTGGTCGATACCAGGGAAGGGTTGTAAATGAGCAGTTCTTC. It codes for CASGRYQGRVVNEQFF. The full variable domain, its missing parts supplied by reference TRBV12-5 and TRBJ2-1, is DARVTQTPRHKVTEMGQEVTMRCQPILGHNTVFWYRQTMMQGLELLAYFRNRAPLDDSGMPKDRFSAEMPDATLATLKIQPSEPRDSAVYFCASGRYQGRVVNEQFFGPGTRLTVL.

V and J are TRBV19 and TRBJ1-4; D unresolved. The V and J ends lost 6 bases and 0 bases respectively, with 8 bases between them. The germline V gene has CDR1 LNHDA and CDR2 SQIVND (reference sequence). CDR3 length: 14 residues. The CDR3 region has the DNA TGTGCCAGTAGGCAGGAAACAACTAATGAAAAACTGTTTTTT. It specifies CASRQETTNEKLFF.

This chain joins TRBV19 and TRBJ2-7; 8 positions agree with TRBD1. The CDR3 loop spans 14 amino acids. From germline, CDR1 is LNHDA and CDR2 SQIVND (reference sequence). V was pared by 4 bases and J by 3 bases, with 5 bases of the junction left unmatched. This CDR3 is CASSTGQELYEQYF. As DNA, the CDR3 is TGTGCCAGTAGTACGGGACAGGAGCTCTACGAGCAGTACTTC.

V usage is TRBV14 and J usage is TRBJ1-1; the D gene is possibly TRBD1 (6 bases). V was cut by 4 bases and J by 1 base, with 13 bases left in between. The V gene's germline CDR1 is SGHDN and CDR2 FVKESK. This CDR3 contains 15 residues. The CDR3 here is CASSRAGTQNTEAFF. In nucleotides, the CDR3 is TGTGCCAGCAGCCGCGCCGGGACACAGAACACTGAAGCTTTCTTT.

The chain employs TRBV19 and TRBJ2-1; 12 nucleotides match TRBD2. The CDR3 contains 14 residues. Germline V gene sequence: CDR1 LNHDA, CDR2 SQIVND (reference sequence). Losses at the gene ends were 8 bases for V and 6 bases for J; bases not matched to a gene: 5. The CDR3 DNA sequence: TGTGCCAGTCAGAGACTAGCGGGGGTCAATGAGCAGTTCTTC. Translating gives CASQRLAGVNEQFF.

The chain carries TRBV5-1 and TRBJ2-2; D perhaps matches TRBD1 (6 bases). V was cut by 4 bases and J by 6 bases, with 16 bases left in between. The V gene's germline CDR1 is SGHRS and CDR2 YFSETQ. The CDR3 totals 15 residues. The CDR3 DNA sequence: TGCGCCAGCAGCCTCCGGCAGGGGCGAGCCGGGGAGCTGTTTTTT. It codes for CASSLRQGRAGELFF.

The V and J genes are TRBV19 and TRBJ2-1; TRBD1 matches 7 bases. V lost 5 bases, J lost 4 bases, and 11 bases stayed unmatched. This CDR3 spans 16 amino acids. CDR1 LNHDA and CDR2 SQIVND come from the germline V gene (reference sequence). The CDR3 region has the DNA TGTGCCAGTAGTGCCCCCGGCAGGGGGTTTTACAATGAGCAGTTCTTC. Encoded protein: CASSAPGRGFYNEQFF.

The rearrangement joins TRBV19 to TRBJ1-4, with D tentatively TRBD1 (5 bases). Trimming took 5 bases from V and 6 from J, leaving 13 bases between them. The germline V gene has CDR1 LNHDA and CDR2 SQIVND (reference sequence). CDR3 length equals 14 residues. The CDR3 DNA sequence: TGTGCCAGTAGTCGTAATTGGGGCGATGAAAAACTGTTTTTT. Translating it yields CASSRNWGDEKLFF. Filled out from reference TRBV19 and TRBJ1-4, the complete variable domain reads DGGITQSPKYLFRKEGQNVTLSCEQNLNHDAMYWYRQDPGQGLRLIYYSQIVNDFQKGDIAEGYSVSREKKESFPLTVTSAQKNPTAFYLCASSRNWGDEKLFFGSGTQLSVL.

J is TRBJ1-1 and V is TRBV11-2, with D possibly TRBD1 on 5 matching bases. The CDR3 length is 17 residues. V was trimmed by 4 bases and J by 0 bases, leaving 18 bases between them. Germline V lookup: CDR1 SGHAT, CDR2 FQNNGV. CDR3 sequence reads: CASSSTEKVYLNTEAFF. The CDR3 bases are TGTGCCAGCAGCTCGACAGAAAAGGTCTACCTGAACACTGAAGCTTTCTTT.

J is TRBJ2-5 and V is TRBV6-5, with D uncertain. Germline values: CDR1 MNHEY, CDR2 SVGAGI. V was shortened by 4 bases and J by 4 bases, with 7 bases between the two germline ends. The CDR3 sequence is 12 residues long. CDR3 in DNA: TGTGCCAGCAGTTTAACCGGAGAGACCCAGTACTTC. It translates to CASSLTGETQYF.

This chain joins TRBV3-1 (or the pseudogene TRBV3-2) and TRBJ1-5; D uncertain. The length of the CDR3 is 16 residues. The ends were cut back, 2 bases at V and 2 bases at J, with 13 bases in the middle. The germline V gene has CDR1 LGHDT and CDR2 YNNKEL (reference sequence). Written as DNA, the CDR3 is TGTGCCAGCAGCCAACGTATGACGGCGGGCAATCAGCCCCAGCATTTT. Translation gives CASSQRMTAGNQPQHF.

This chain links TRBV9 with TRBJ2-3; 7 bases align to TRBD2. CDR3 size: 12 residues. The germline V gene has CDR1 SGDLS and CDR2 YYNGEE. Trimming removed 4 bases from V and 8 bases from J; junction bases left unmatched: 4. CDR3 region: CASSMWGGTQYF. CDR3 in DNA: TGTGCCAGCAGCATGTGGGGGGGTACGCAGTATTTT.

The chain recombines TRBV5-1 with TRBJ1-3; TRBD1 matches 7 bases. Germline trimming cut 0 bases from V and 3 bases from J; bases unmatched to any gene: 6. Germline V gene lookup returns CDR1 SGHRS and CDR2 YFSETQ. The CDR3 contains 16 residues. DNA for the CDR3: TGCGCCAGCAGCTTGGTACTGACAGGGAATGGAAACACCATATATTTT. Translation gives CASSLVLTGNGNTIYF. Variable domain in full (rest from reference TRBV5-1 and TRBJ1-3): KAGVTQTPRYLIKTRGQQVTLSCSPISGHRSVSWYQQTPGQGLQFLFEYFSETQRNKGNFPGRFSGRQFSNSRSEMNVSTLELGDSALYLCASSLVLTGNGNTIYFGEGSWLTVV.